Sequencing of this TCR beta chain was carried out in a study of cytomegalovirus exposure and HLA in healthy donors. PCR was performed using 60 Vbeta and 13 Jbeta primers. Clones were read by immunoSEQ multiplex PCR, and TCRdb kept only the in-frame ones, dropping some. Recorded for this sample: approximately 150,000 clones. Germline assignment: CDR1 WNHNN and CDR2 SYGVQD (reference sequence). The CDR3 is 18 residues long. The V end was cut by 2 bases, the J end by 0 bases, with 18 bases between. The TCR was taken from a woman aged 18-30 years in good health and CMV-seronegative. The genes are TRBV10-1 and TRBJ2-3; no reliable D call. Sequencing input: PBMCs. CDR3 bases: TGCGCCAGCAGTGAGCCCAGAGGCCGGAAAGGTAGCACAGATACGCAGTATTTT. Amino acids: CASSEPRGRKGSTDTQYF.